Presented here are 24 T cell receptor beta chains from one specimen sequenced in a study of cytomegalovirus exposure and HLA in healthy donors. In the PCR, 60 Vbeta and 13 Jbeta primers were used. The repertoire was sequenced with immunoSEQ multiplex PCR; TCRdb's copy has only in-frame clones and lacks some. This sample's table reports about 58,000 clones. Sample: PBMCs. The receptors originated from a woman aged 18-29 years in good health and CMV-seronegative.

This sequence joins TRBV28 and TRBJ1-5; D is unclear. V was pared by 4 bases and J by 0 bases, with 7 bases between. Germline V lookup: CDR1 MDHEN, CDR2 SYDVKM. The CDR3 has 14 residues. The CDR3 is CASSSPYSNQPQHF. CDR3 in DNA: TGTGCCAGCAGTTCCCCGTATAGCAATCAGCCCCAGCATTTT.

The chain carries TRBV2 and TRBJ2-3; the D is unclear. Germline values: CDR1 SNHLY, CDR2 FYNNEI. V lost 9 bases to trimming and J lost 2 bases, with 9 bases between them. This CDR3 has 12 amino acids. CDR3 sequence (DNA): TGTGCCAGGGCCCTGTACACAGATACGCAGTATTTT. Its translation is CARALYTDTQYF.

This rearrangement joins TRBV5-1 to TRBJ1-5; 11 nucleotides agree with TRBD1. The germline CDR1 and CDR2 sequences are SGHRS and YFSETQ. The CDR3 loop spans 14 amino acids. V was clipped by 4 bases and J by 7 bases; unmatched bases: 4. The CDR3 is CASSGGQGEQPQHF. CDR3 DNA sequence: TGCGCCAGCAGCGGGGGACAGGGGGAGCAGCCCCAGCATTTT.

The chain's CDR3 is CASRGQANTEAFF. The CDR3, as DNA: TGTGCCAGCAGGGGACAGGCCAACACTGAAGCTTTCTTT. The V gene is TRBV2, the J gene TRBJ1-1; 8 nucleotides agree with TRBD1. Germline values: CDR1 SNHLY, CDR2 FYNNEI. The CDR3 runs 13 residues. Trimming at V came to 6 bases and at J to 2 bases, leaving 2 bases not matched to a gene.

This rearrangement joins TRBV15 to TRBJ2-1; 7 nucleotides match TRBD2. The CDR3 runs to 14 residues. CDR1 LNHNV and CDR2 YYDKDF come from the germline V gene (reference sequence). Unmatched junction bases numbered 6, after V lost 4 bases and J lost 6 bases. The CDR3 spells CATSKPAGLNEQFF. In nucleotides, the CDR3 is TGTGCCACCAGCAAACCAGCGGGGCTCAATGAGCAGTTCTTC.

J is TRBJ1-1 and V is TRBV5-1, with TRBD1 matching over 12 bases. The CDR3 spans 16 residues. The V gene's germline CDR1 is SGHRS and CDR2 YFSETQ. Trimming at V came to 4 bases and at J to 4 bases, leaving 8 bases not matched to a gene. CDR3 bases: TGCGCCAGCAGCACGGGACAGGGGGCTTGGGGCACTGAAGCTTTCTTT. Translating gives CASSTGQGAWGTEAFF.

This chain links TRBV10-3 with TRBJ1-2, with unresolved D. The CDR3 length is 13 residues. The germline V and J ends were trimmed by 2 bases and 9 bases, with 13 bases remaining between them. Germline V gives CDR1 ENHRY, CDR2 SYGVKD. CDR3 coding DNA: TGTGCCATCAGTGAGGGGCAGGCGCGCAGCTACACCTTC. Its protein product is CAISEGQARSYTF.

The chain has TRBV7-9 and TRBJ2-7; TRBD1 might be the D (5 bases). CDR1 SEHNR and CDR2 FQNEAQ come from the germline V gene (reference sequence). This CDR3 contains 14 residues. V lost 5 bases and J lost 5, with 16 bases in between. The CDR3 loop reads CASSRQSRMHEQYF. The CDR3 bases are TGTGCCAGCAGCCGACAGTCAAGGATGCACGAGCAGTACTTC.

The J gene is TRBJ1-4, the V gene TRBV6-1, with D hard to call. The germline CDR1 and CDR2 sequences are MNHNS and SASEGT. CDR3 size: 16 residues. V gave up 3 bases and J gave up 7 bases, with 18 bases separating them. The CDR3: CASSENVGNGGEKLFF. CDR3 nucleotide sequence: TGTGCCAGCAGTGAGAACGTCGGGAATGGAGGTGAAAAACTGTTTTTT.

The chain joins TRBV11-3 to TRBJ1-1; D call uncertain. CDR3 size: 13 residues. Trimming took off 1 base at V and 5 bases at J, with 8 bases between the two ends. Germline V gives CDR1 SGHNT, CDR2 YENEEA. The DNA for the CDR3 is TGTGCCAGCAGCTTAGTAGAGGCGACTGAAGCTTTCTTT. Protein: CASSLVEATEAFF. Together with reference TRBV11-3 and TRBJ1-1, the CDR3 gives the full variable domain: EAGVVQSPRYKIIEKKQPVAFWCNPISGHNTLYWYLQNLGQGPELLIRYENEEAVDDSQLPKDRFSAERLKGVDSTLKIQPAELGDSAVYLCASSLVEATEAFFGQGTRLTVV.

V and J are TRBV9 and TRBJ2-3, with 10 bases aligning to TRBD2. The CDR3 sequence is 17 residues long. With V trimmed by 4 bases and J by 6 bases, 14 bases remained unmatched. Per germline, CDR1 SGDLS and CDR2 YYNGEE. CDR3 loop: CASSRTPTSGLGDTQYF. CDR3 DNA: TGTGCCAGCAGCAGGACCCCGACTAGCGGGCTCGGGGATACGCAGTATTTT.

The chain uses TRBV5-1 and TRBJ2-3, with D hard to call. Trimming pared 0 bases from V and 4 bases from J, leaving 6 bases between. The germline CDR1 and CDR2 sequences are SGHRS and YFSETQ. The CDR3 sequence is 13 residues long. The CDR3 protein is CASSLALPDTQYF. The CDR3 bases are TGCGCCAGCAGCTTGGCCCTACCAGATACGCAGTATTTT.

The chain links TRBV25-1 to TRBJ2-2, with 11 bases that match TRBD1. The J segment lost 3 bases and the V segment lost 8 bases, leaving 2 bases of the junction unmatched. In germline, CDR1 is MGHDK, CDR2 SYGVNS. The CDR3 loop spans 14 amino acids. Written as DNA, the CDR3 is TGTGCCAGCGGGGGACAGGGGGACACCGGGGAGCTGTTTTTT. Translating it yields CASGGQGDTGELFF.

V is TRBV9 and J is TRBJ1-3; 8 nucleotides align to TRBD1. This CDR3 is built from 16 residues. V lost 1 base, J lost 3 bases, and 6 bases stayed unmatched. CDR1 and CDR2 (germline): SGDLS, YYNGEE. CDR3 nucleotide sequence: TGTGCCAGCAGCGTATCAGGGGGCGCCGATGGAAACACCATATATTTT. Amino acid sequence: CASSVSGGADGNTIYF.

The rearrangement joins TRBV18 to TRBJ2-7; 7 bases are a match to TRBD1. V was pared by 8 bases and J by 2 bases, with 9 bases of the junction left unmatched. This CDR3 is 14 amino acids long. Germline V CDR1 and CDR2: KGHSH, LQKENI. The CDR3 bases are TGTGCCAGCCAAACAGGGGACGGAGCCTACGAGCAGTACTTC. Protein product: CASQTGDGAYEQYF.

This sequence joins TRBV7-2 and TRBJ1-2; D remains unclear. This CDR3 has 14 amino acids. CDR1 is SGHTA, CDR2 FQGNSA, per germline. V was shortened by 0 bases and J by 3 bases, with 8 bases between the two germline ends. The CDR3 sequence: CASSLADTYYGYTF. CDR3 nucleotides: TGTGCCAGCAGCTTAGCTGACACGTACTATGGCTACACCTTC.

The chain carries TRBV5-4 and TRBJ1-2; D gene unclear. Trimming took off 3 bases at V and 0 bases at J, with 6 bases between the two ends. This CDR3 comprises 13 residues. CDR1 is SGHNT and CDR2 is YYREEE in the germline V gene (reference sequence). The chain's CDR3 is CASSSAANYGYTF. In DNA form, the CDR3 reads TGTGCCAGCAGCTCGGCGGCTAACTATGGCTACACCTTC.

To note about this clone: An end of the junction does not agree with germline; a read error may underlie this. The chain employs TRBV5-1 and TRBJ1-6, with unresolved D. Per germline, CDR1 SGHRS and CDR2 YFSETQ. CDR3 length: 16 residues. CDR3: CASSLKWRSFNSPLHF. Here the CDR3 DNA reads TGCGCCAGCAGCTTGAAATGGAGATCCTTTAATTCACCCCTCCACTTT.

The CDR3 is CASSLRTDSYEQYF. As DNA, the CDR3 is TGTGCCAGTAGCCTAAGGACAGACTCCTACGAGCAGTACTTC. The chain has TRBV19 and TRBJ2-7, with a possible D match to TRBD1 (6 bases). V shed 6 bases and J shed 0 bases, with 12 bases lying between them. Looked up from germline, CDR1 is LNHDA and CDR2 is SQIVND (reference sequence). The CDR3 totals 14 residues.

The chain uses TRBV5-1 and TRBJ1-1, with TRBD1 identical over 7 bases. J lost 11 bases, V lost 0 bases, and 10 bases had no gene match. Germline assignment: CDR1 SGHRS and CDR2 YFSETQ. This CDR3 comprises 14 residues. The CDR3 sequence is CASSLGQGKAPAFF. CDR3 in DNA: TGCGCCAGCAGCTTGGGACAGGGAAAGGCCCCTGCTTTCTTT. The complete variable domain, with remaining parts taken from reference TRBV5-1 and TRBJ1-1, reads KAGVTQTPRYLIKTRGQQVTLSCSPISGHRSVSWYQQTPGQGLQFLFEYFSETQRNKGNFPGRFSGRQFSNSRSEMNVSTLELGDSALYLCASSLGQGKAPAFFGQGTRLTVV.

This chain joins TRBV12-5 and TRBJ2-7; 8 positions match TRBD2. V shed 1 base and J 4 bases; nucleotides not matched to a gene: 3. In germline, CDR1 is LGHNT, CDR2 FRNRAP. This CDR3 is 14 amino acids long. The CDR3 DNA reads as TGTGCTAGTGGTTTGGACGGGGGGGGATACGAGCAGTACTTC. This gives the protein CASGLDGGGYEQYF. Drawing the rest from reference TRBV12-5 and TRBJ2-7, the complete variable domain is DARVTQTPRHKVTEMGQEVTMRCQPILGHNTVFWYRQTMMQGLELLAYFRNRAPLDDSGMPKDRFSAEMPDATLATLKIQPSEPRDSAVYFCASGLDGGGYEQYFGPGTRLTVT.

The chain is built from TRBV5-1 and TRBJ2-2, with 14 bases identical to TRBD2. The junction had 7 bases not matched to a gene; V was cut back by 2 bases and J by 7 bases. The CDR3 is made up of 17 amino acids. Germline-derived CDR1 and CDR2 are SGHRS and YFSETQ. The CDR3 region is CASSFGLAGGPSGELFF. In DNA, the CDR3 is TGCGCCAGCAGCTTCGGACTAGCGGGAGGCCCCAGCGGGGAGCTGTTTTTT.

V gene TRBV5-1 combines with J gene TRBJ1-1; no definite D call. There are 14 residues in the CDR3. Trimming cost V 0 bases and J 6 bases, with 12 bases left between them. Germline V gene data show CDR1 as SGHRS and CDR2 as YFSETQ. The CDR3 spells CASSLGGPRPEAFF. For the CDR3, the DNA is TGCGCCAGCAGCTTGGGAGGGCCGCGTCCTGAAGCTTTCTTT. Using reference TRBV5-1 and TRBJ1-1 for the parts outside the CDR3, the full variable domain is KAGVTQTPRYLIKTRGQQVTLSCSPISGHRSVSWYQQTPGQGLQFLFEYFSETQRNKGNFPGRFSGRQFSNSRSEMNVSTLELGDSALYLCASSLGGPRPEAFFGQGTRLTVV.

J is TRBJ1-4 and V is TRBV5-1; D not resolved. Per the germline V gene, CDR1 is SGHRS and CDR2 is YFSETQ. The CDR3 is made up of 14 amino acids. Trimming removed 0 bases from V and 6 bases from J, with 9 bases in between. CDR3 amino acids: CASSLARADEKLFF. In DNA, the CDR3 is TGCGCCAGCAGCTTGGCTCGCGCGGATGAAAAACTGTTTTTT.